This TCR beta chain was sequenced during a study of blood T cells in healthy people across ages. Turning to this clonotype: What it binds is not known. One end of the junction fails to match germline, which may point to a read error.

The CDR3 runs 15 residues. Looked up from germline, CDR1 is SEHNR and CDR2 is FQNEAQ (reference sequence). Primers used in a second PCR of about 7 to 12 cycles were a sample-barcoded 5' primer and a J-beta primer mix. Every sample produced at least 2.5 million CDR3-containing paired-end reads. MiXCR, run by TCRdb on the 5' RACE reads, gives a single entry per CDR3 protein. Among around 870,000 distinct CDR3 sequences, less than 35% were seen once, and the ten largest hold about 18%. Every sample yielded at least 6.5 million isolated PBMCs. Overall study results and limits: Donor CMV infection status was unknown, possibly confounding age-related changes in expanded clonotypes. TCR beta diversity, measured per million T cells, fell in a roughly linear way with age.

V and J are TRBV7-9 and TRBJ2-1; D may be TRBD2 (6 bases). This TCR derives from a woman of 80 years or more in good health. The sequencing input was blood. DNA of the CDR3: TGTTCCAGCAGCTCAACGGGACTCTCCTACAATGAGCAGTTCTTC. Protein: CSSSSTGLSYNEQFF.